This paragraph reports one T cell receptor beta chain. The antigen remains undetermined. One entry per CDR3 protein, called by TCRdb with MiXCR from the reads. The repertoire has around 280,000 distinct CDR3 sequences, roughly 9.3% of them found once; the top ten carry about 2.3%. This CDR3 comprises 14 residues. Germline CDR1 reads LNHNV; CDR2 reads YYDKDF (reference sequence). Trimming removed 5 bases from V and 3 bases from J; junction bases left unmatched: 5. This specimen belongs to a study of T cell repertoires in cytomegalovirus infection. Across the study: Public TCR beta signatures indicated both CMV infection and matching HLA type.

Study conclusions and caveats: Frequencies of public TCR beta families were cumulated, and this identified carriers of CMV plus the relevant HLA.

Sequencing was performed on PBMCs. J is TRBJ2-3 and V is TRBV15; 7 bases line up with TRBD2. The receptor's source is a human donor in good health (CMV status not recorded). Some clones in this sample may be carry-over from other donors' samples. CDR3 protein: CATSGGGRTDTQYF. CDR3 bases: TGTGCCACCAGCGGCGGGGGACGAACAGATACGCAGTATTTT.